This entry lists 22 T cell receptor beta chains sequenced from one sample in a study of blood T cell repertoires in COVID-19. Profiling relied on immunoSEQ multiplex PCR, and the TCRdb table lists in-frame clones only, not all of them. The sample lists some 140,000 clones, roughly 80% occurring once. The specimen was peripheral blood. These receptors came from a woman aged 55-70 years with COVID-19, enrolled during active disease.

In its sample, this clone was seen once. The rearrangement uses TRBV14 and TRBJ2-2, with a tentative D call TRBD2 (7 bases). Germline V gives CDR1 SGHDN, CDR2 FVKESK. V was trimmed by 2 bases and J by 0 bases, leaving 19 bases between them. The CDR3 length is 19 residues. As DNA, the CDR3 is TGTGCCAGCAGCCAATCGGGGGCGGGGGCTTACGCGAACACCGGGGAGCTGTTTTTT. It yields the protein CASSQSGAGAYANTGELFF. Full variable domain (remainder filled in from reference TRBV14 and TRBJ2-2): EAGVTQFPSHSVIEKGQTVTLRCDPISGHDNLYWYRRVMGKEIKFLLHFVKESKQDESGMPNNRFLAERTGGTYSTLKVQPAELEDSGVYFCASSQSGAGAYANTGELFFGEGSRLTVL.

This clone was observed a few times. This sequence joins TRBV19 and TRBJ1-4; D possibly corresponds to TRBD1 (6 bases). The CDR3 is made up of 13 amino acids. Germline CDR1 LNHDA, CDR2 SQIVND (reference sequence). V lost 8 bases, J lost 2 bases, and 9 bases lay in between. As DNA, the CDR3 is TGTGCCAGTGGTACAGGGACTAATGAAAAACTGTTTTTT. Encoded protein: CASGTGTNEKLFF. The variable domain in full, with the rest retrieved from reference TRBV19 and TRBJ1-4, is DGGITQSPKYLFRKEGQNVTLSCEQNLNHDAMYWYRQDPGQGLRLIYYSQIVNDFQKGDIAEGYSVSREKKESFPLTVTSAQKNPTAFYLCASGTGTNEKLFFGSGTQLSVL.

V gene TRBV2 combines with J gene TRBJ2-7, with 8 bases identical to TRBD1. From germline, CDR1 is SNHLY and CDR2 FYNNEI. This CDR3 is 14 amino acids long. Unmatched junction bases numbered 5, after V lost 7 bases and J lost 0 bases. CDR3 sequence reads: CASTETGASYEQYV. The CDR3 DNA reads as TGTGCCAGCACCGAGACAGGGGCCTCCTACGAGCAGTACGTC.

The rearrangement uses TRBV19 and TRBJ2-2; D is possibly TRBD1 (5 bases). The germline gives CDR1 LNHDA, CDR2 SQIVND (reference sequence). V was clipped by 1 base and J by 3 bases, with 6 bases between them. The CDR3 totals 14 residues. For the CDR3, the DNA is TGTGCCAGTAGTATAGTACAGGACACCGGGGAGCTGTTTTTT. The encoded protein is CASSIVQDTGELFF. The complete variable domain, with remaining parts taken from reference TRBV19 and TRBJ2-2, reads DGGITQSPKYLFRKEGQNVTLSCEQNLNHDAMYWYRQDPGQGLRLIYYSQIVNDFQKGDIAEGYSVSREKKESFPLTVTSAQKNPTAFYLCASSIVQDTGELFFGEGSRLTVL.

The rearrangement links TRBV5-4 to TRBJ1-2, with D maybe TRBD1 (6 bases). Trimming removed 0 bases from V and 8 bases from J, with 11 bases in between. Per germline, CDR1 SGHNT and CDR2 YYREEE (reference sequence). The CDR3 extends over 13 amino acids. CDR3 amino acids: CASSLDTGLGYTF. The CDR3 DNA reads as TGTGCCAGCAGCTTGGATACAGGGCTCGGCTACACCTTC.

The chain employs TRBV11-2 and TRBJ1-1, with D possibly TRBD1 on 6 matching bases. The V gene lost 6 bases and the J gene lost 5 bases, with 13 bases spanning the gap. This CDR3 is 13 amino acids long. Per the germline V gene, CDR1 is SGHAT and CDR2 is FQNNGV. The CDR3 spells CASSSQGLTEAFF. For the CDR3, the DNA is TGTGCCAGCAGTTCACAGGGTCTGACTGAAGCTTTCTTT. Combining the CDR3 with reference TRBV11-2 and TRBJ1-1 gives the whole variable domain EAGVAQSPRYKIIEKRQSVAFWCNPISGHATLYWYQQILGQGPKLLIQFQNNGVVDDSQLPKDRFSAERLKGVDSTLKIQPAKLEDSAVYLCASSSQGLTEAFFGQGTRLTVV.

This rearrangement joins TRBV10-3 to TRBJ1-4; 7 bases line up with TRBD1. Trimming removed 6 bases from V and 5 bases from J; junction bases left unmatched: 3. CDR3 length: 13 amino acids. Per the germline V gene, CDR1 is ENHRY and CDR2 is SYGVKD. CDR3 nucleotides: TGTGCCATCAGGGGACAGCCGAATGAAAAACTGTTTTTT. Its protein product is CAIRGQPNEKLFF.

The V gene is TRBV3-1 (or the pseudogene TRBV3-2), the J gene TRBJ2-1, with TRBD2 identical over 13 bases. V lost 5 bases to trimming and J lost 5 bases; unmatched junction nucleotides: 9. Germline loops: CDR1 LGHDT, CDR2 YNNKEL (reference sequence). The CDR3 has 17 amino acids. The CDR3 DNA reads TGTGCCAGCAGCTCCCGGGGGGGACTAGCGGGAAACAATGAGCAGTTCTTC. Translation: CASSSRGGLAGNNEQFF.

CDR3 amino acids: CASSQGLNYGYTF. The CDR3 DNA follows: TGCGCCAGCAGCCAGGGCTTGAACTATGGCTACACCTTC. The J gene is TRBJ1-2, the V gene TRBV4-1; D gene ambiguous. The CDR3 runs to 13 residues. Germline values: CDR1 MGHRA, CDR2 YSYEKL. Trimming stripped 3 bases from V and 2 bases from J, with 7 bases between.

This clone has a handful of counts. The rearrangement links TRBV3-1 (or the pseudogene TRBV3-2) to TRBJ1-6; 8 bases fit TRBD1. V lost 6 bases to trimming and J lost 0 bases; unmatched junction nucleotides: 4. Per the germline V gene, CDR1 is LGHDT and CDR2 is YNNKEL (reference sequence). The CDR3 runs to 16 residues. Here the CDR3 DNA reads TGTGCCAGCAGGCACAGGGGGAGCTCCTATAATTCACCCCTCCACTTT. This gives the protein CASRHRGSSYNSPLHF.

This clone was recorded a few times. This rearrangement joins TRBV6-2 or TRBV6-3 to TRBJ1-5; maybe TRBD1 (6 bases). The CDR3 contains 14 residues. Trimming shortened V by 3 bases and J by 3 bases, and 9 bases separated the two germline ends. Germline V lookup: CDR1 MNHEY, CDR2 SVGEGT. The CDR3 sequence: CASSYGGPNQPQHF. In DNA, the CDR3 is TGTGCCAGCAGTTATGGGGGCCCCAATCAGCCCCAGCATTTT.

This chain uses TRBV19 with TRBJ1-1; no definite D call. CDR3 length: 11 residues. V lost 8 bases, J lost 4 bases, and 8 bases lay in between. Germline CDR1 reads LNHDA; CDR2 reads SQIVND (reference sequence). CDR3 nucleotide sequence: TGTGCCAGTTTGGGCTCCACTGAAGCTTTCTTT. Its translation is CASLGSTEAFF.

CDR3 sequence: CASSPSTPQYF. The CDR3 nucleotides are TGTGCCAGCTCACCTAGTACGCCCCAGTACTTC. The chain employs TRBV18 and TRBJ2-5; no clear D. Germline values: CDR1 KGHSH, CDR2 LQKENI. The CDR3 consists of 11 residues. Trimming left V 3 bases short and J 9 bases short, with 8 bases between.

The CDR3, as DNA: TGTGCCAGCAGCTTGAGCCTAGGGGGGACCCAGTACTTC. Translated, it gives CASSLSLGGTQYF. The gene calls are TRBV11-2 and TRBJ2-5, with a tentative D call TRBD1 (6 bases). CDR1 and CDR2 from the germline V gene are SGHAT and FQNNGV. This CDR3 region has 13 residues. V was cut by 3 bases and J by 7 bases, with 12 bases left in between.

This rearrangement joins TRBV6-1 to TRBJ1-1; a possible D gene is TRBD1 (6 bases). V shed 5 bases and J shed 1 base, with 8 bases lying between them. Germline lookup yields CDR1 MNHNS and CDR2 SASEGT. The CDR3 has 13 amino acids. CDR3 loop: CASSQQGNTEAFF. CDR3 coding DNA: TGTGCCAGCAGTCAACAGGGGAACACTGAAGCTTTCTTT.

V gene TRBV5-1 combines with J gene TRBJ2-3, with D tentatively TRBD1 (5 bases). Germline CDR1 and CDR2: SGHRS and YFSETQ. The CDR3 totals 14 residues. V was trimmed by 5 bases and J by 4 bases, leaving 14 bases between them. CDR3 loop: CASRLTWGADTQYF. The CDR3 DNA reads TGCGCCAGCAGGTTGACATGGGGCGCAGATACGCAGTATTTT.

This rearrangement joins TRBV19 to TRBJ2-1, with 8 positions matching TRBD2. This CDR3 contains 16 residues. Trimming removed 4 bases from V and 2 bases from J; junction bases left unmatched: 7. Germline V gene sequence: CDR1 LNHDA, CDR2 SQIVND (reference sequence). The chain's CDR3 is CASSTLAGWTYNEQFF. CDR3 DNA sequence: TGTGCCAGTAGTACTCTAGCGGGTTGGACCTACAATGAGCAGTTCTTC.

The V gene is TRBV3-1 (or the pseudogene TRBV3-2), the J gene TRBJ1-1; a possible D gene is TRBD1 (5 bases). CDR1 LGHDT and CDR2 YNNKEL come from the germline V gene (reference sequence). The V gene lost 3 bases and the J gene lost 3 bases, with 11 bases spanning the gap. The length of the CDR3 is 14 residues. The CDR3 loop is CASSHDSYHTEAFF. CDR3 sequence (DNA): TGTGCCAGCAGCCACGACAGCTACCACACTGAAGCTTTCTTT.

The chain has TRBV11-2 and TRBJ1-6, with 7 bases aligning to TRBD1. V shed 5 bases and J 6 bases; nucleotides not matched to a gene: 4. Germline-derived CDR1 and CDR2 are SGHAT and FQNNGV. The CDR3 contains 14 residues. The DNA of the CDR3 is TGTGCCAGCAGCGCCCGGGACAGTAATTCACCCCTCCACTTT. Residues: CASSARDSNSPLHF.

This chain links TRBV7-3 with TRBJ2-1; 8 bases map to TRBD2. The germline CDR1 and CDR2 sequences are SGHTA and FQGTGA. The CDR3 covers 16 residues. Trimming removed 6 bases from V and 3 bases from J; junction bases left unmatched: 10. The CDR3 sequence is CASSPRRGAFYNEQFF. The CDR3 DNA is TGTGCCAGCAGTCCGAGGCGGGGGGCCTTCTACAATGAGCAGTTCTTC.

The chain links TRBV5-1 to TRBJ1-2, with 8 bases that match TRBD1. Germline lookup yields CDR1 SGHRS and CDR2 YFSETQ. V trimming: 3 bases; J trimming: 2 bases; junction bases outside the gene matches: 6. The CDR3 spans 15 residues. CDR3 amino acids: CASSSRDRWNYGYTF. Written as DNA, the CDR3 is TGCGCCAGCAGCTCCCGGGACAGGTGGAACTATGGCTACACCTTC.

This chain uses TRBV7-2 with TRBJ1-4, with 8 bases aligning to TRBD1. V lost 1 base, J lost 7 bases, and 5 bases stayed unmatched. CDR1 and CDR2 (germline): SGHTA, FQGNSA. The CDR3 is 15 residues long. The CDR3 region has the DNA TGTGCCAGCAGCTTAGGAACAGGGGGAGGTGAAAAACTGTTTTTT. Its protein is CASSLGTGGGEKLFF. Full variable domain (rest looked up from reference TRBV7-2 and TRBJ1-4): GAGVSQSPSNKVTEKGKDVELRCDPISGHTALYWYRQSLGQGLEFLIYFQGNSAPDKSGLPSDRFSAERTGGSVSTLTIQRTQQEDSAVYLCASSLGTGGGEKLFFGSGTQLSVL.